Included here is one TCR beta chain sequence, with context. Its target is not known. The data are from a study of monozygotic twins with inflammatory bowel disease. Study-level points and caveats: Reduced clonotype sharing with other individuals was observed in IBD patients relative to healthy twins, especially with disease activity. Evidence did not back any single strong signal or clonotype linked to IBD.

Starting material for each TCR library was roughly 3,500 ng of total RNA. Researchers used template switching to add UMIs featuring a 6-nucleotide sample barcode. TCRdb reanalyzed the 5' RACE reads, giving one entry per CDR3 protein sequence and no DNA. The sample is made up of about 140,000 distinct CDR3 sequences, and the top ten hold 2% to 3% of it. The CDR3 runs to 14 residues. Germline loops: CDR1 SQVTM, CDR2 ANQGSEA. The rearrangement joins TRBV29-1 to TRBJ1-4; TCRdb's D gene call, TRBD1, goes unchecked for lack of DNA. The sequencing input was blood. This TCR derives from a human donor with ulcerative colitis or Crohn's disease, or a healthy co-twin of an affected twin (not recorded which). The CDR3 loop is CSVASTGGDEKLFF.